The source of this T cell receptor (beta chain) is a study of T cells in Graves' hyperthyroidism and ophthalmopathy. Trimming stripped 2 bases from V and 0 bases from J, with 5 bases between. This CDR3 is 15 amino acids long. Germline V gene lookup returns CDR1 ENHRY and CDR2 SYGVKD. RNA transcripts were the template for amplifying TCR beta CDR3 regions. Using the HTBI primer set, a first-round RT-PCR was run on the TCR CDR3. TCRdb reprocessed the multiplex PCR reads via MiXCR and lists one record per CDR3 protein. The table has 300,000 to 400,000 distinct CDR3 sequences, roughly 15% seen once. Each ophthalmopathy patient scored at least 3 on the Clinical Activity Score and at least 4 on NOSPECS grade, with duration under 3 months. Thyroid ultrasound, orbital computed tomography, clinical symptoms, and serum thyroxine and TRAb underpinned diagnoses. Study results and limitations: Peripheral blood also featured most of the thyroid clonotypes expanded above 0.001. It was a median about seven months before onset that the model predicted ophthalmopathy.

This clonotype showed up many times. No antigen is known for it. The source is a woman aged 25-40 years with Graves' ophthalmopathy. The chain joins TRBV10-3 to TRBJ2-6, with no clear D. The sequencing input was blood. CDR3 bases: TGTGCCATCAGTGAGGGCAGCTCTGGGGCCAACGTCCTGACTTTC. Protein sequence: CAISEGSSGANVLTF.